This T cell receptor (beta chain) stems from a study of post-analysis software for immune sequencing data. Unique-molecular-identifier-tagged TCR beta cDNA libraries were used. Each batch of about 0.9 to 10 million T cells produced a few hundred thousand cDNA molecules. TCRdb redid the calling of the PCR reads with MiXCR, one entry per CDR3 protein. The repertoire holds roughly 800,000 distinct CDR3 sequences, with roughly 58% as singletons. Turning to this clonotype: What it binds is unknown.

The germline V gene has CDR1 LGHDT and CDR2 YNNKEL (reference sequence). V was clipped by 0 bases and J by 7 bases, with 10 bases between them. This CDR3 is built from 15 residues. Study-wide results and limits: Multiple sclerosis patients had significantly lower normalized Chao1 diversity than controls. Samples from a shared batch, those prepared together, strongly co-clustered by F measure. TRBV5-6, TRBV5-1 and TRBV20-1 belonged to a set of roughly 5 TRBV segments that were more frequent in patients than controls.

This chain joins TRBV3-1 and TRBJ2-6; D gene uncertain. The sequencing sample was made of blood. The receptor's source is a girl between 5 and 17 years old with multiple sclerosis. CDR3: CASSQDTTIANVLTF. The CDR3 DNA reads as TGTGCCAGCAGCCAAGATACAACAATTGCCAACGTCCTGACTTTC.